What follows describes a single T cell receptor (beta chain). The CDR3 is made up of 14 amino acids. V was shortened by 5 bases and J by 8 bases, with 16 bases between the two germline ends. Germline V lookup: CDR1 LGHNA, CDR2 YSLEER. The data originate from a study of multiple sclerosis patients with progressive multifocal leukoencephalopathy. Clones were sequenced by immunoSEQ multiplex PCR, and TCRdb holds only the in-frame ones, with some missing. Here the sample spans around 25,000 clones, approximately 90% being singletons. Specified time point: around 12 months of natalizumab therapy. The receptor's source is a man aged 30 to 39 with multiple sclerosis. The sample here was PBMCs, taken from a patient treated with natalizumab. This chain uses TRBV4-3 with TRBJ2-1, with D perhaps matching TRBD2 (5 bases). The CDR3 DNA sequence: TGCGCCAGCAGCTCCCGAGTCCCGGGGTATGAGCAGTTCTTC. This sequence encodes CASSSRVPGYEQFF.